These 7 T cell receptor beta chains came from one sample sequenced in a study of blood T cells in healthy people across ages. For the second PCR, which ran for about 7 to 11 cycles, a sample-barcoded 5' primer and a J-beta primer mix were used. TCRdb processed the 5' RACE reads anew with MiXCR; each CDR3 protein has one entry. The sample contains fewer than 800,000 distinct CDR3 sequences, roughly 32% of which appear only once. Material for sequencing was blood. All receptors come from a woman of 80 years or more in good health.

This clonotype was counted many times. The chain links TRBV20-1 to TRBJ2-5; D may be TRBD1 (5 bases). Germline values: CDR1 DFQATT, CDR2 SNEGSKA (reference sequence). The CDR3 extends over 12 amino acids. V lost 7 bases to trimming and J lost 2 bases, with 11 bases between them. CDR3 nucleotides: TGCAGTGTCGCTAGGACACAAGAGACCCAGTACTTC. This codes for CSVARTQETQYF.

The sample holds many counts of this clonotype. J is TRBJ2-2 and V is TRBV10-3; D is perhaps TRBD1 (5 bases). CDR1 is ENHRY, CDR2 SYGVKD, per germline. CDR3 length: 14 residues. Trimming took off 6 bases at V and 5 bases at J, with 13 bases between the two ends. The CDR3 DNA follows: TGTGCCATCAGCCTGACAGTCCGAACCGGGGAGCTGTTTTTT. The encoded protein is CAISLTVRTGELFF.

This clonotype was detected only a few times. The chain links TRBV20-1 to TRBJ2-3; a weak D match, TRBD2 (6 bases). CDR3 length: 15 residues. Trimming removed 5 bases from V and 4 bases from J, with 19 bases in between. Germline values: CDR1 DFQATT, CDR2 SNEGSKA (reference sequence). The CDR3 spells CSAGPRRGRPDTQYF. CDR3 DNA sequence: TGCAGTGCTGGGCCTCGTCGGGGGAGACCAGATACGCAGTATTTT.

This clonotype showed up many times. V and J are TRBV7-2 and TRBJ2-3, with a weak D call TRBD1 (5 bases). The germline V gene has CDR1 SGHTA and CDR2 FQGNSA. V was trimmed by 3 bases and J by 5 bases, leaving 15 bases between them. The CDR3 is made up of 15 amino acids. The CDR3, as DNA: TGTGCCAGCAGCTTCCAATGGGGCCCACAAGATACGCAGTATTTT. Translating gives CASSFQWGPQDTQYF. Looking up the rest from reference TRBV7-2 and TRBJ2-3 gives the full variable domain: GAGVSQSPSNKVTEKGKDVELRCDPISGHTALYWYRQSLGQGLEFLIYFQGNSAPDKSGLPSDRFSAERTGGSVSTLTIQRTQQEDSAVYLCASSFQWGPQDTQYFGPGTRLTVL.

At least ten counts were recorded for this clonotype. The chain uses TRBV27 and TRBJ2-7; D perhaps matches TRBD2 (6 bases). The CDR3 covers 18 residues. Trimming cost V 2 bases and J 0 bases, with 20 bases left between them. Germline V gene data show CDR1 as MNHEY and CDR2 as SMNVEV (reference sequence). The CDR3 DNA follows: TGTGCCAGCAGTTTAAGCCCCCCCTCGGGGACTTTCTCCTACGAGCAGTACTTC. Its translation: CASSLSPPSGTFSYEQYF.

This clonotype was counted at least ten times. The CDR3 is CASSQDKRGGHWEQYF. Here the CDR3 DNA reads TGTGCCAGCAGCCAAGACAAGCGGGGGGGCCATTGGGAGCAGTACTTC. V and J are TRBV4-2 and TRBJ2-7, with 10 positions matching TRBD2. CDR3 size: 16 residues. V lost 0 bases to trimming and J lost 7 bases; unmatched junction nucleotides: 9. Germline V gene sequence: CDR1 LGHNA, CDR2 YNFKEQ.

This clonotype was seen many times. The chain is built from TRBV20-1 and TRBJ2-3, with TRBD2 identical over 10 bases. The V gene's germline CDR1 is DFQATT and CDR2 SNEGSKA (reference sequence). The CDR3 runs 15 residues. J lost 5 bases, V lost 0 bases, and 5 bases had no gene match. CDR3 amino acids: CSAREGSGGQDTQYF. CDR3 DNA: TGCAGTGCTAGAGAAGGTAGCGGGGGGCAAGATACGCAGTATTTT.